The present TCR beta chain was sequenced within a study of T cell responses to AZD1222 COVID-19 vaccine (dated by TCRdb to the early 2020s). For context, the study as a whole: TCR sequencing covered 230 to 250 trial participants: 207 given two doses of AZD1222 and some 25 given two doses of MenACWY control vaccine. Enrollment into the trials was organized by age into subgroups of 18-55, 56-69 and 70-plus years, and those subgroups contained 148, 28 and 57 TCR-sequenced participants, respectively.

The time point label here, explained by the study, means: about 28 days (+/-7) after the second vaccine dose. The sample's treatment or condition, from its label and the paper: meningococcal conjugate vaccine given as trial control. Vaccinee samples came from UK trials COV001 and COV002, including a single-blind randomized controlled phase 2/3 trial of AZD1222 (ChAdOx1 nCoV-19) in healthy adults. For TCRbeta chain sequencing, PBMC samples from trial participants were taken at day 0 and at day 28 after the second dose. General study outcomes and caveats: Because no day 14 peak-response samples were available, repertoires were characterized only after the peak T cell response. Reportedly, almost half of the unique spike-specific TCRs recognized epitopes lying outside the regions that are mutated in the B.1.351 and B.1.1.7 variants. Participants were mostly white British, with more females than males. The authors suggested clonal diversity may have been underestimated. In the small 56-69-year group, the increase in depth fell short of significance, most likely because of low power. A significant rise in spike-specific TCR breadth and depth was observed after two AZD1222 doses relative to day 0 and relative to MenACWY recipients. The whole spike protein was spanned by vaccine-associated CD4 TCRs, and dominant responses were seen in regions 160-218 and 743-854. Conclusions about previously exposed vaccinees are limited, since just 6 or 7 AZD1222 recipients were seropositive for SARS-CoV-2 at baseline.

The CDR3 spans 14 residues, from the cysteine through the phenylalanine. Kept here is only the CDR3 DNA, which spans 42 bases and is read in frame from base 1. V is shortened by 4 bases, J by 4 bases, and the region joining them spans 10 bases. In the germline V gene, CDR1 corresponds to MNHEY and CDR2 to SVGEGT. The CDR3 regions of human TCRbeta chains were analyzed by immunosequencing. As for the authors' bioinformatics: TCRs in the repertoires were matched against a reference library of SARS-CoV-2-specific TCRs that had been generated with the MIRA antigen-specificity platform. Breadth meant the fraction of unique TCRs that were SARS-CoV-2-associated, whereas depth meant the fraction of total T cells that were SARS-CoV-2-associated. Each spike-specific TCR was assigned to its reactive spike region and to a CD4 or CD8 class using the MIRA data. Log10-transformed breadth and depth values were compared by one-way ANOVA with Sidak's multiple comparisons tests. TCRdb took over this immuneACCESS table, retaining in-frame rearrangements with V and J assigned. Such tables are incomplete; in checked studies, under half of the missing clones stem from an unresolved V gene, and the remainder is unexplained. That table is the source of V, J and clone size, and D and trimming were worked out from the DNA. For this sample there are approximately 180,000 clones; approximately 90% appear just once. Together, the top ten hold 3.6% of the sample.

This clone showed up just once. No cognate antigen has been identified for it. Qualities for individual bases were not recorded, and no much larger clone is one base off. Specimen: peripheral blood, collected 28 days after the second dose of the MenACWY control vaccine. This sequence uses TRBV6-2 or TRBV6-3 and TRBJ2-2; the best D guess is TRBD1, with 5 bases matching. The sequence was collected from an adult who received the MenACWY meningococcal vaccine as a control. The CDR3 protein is CASSFGAPTGELFF. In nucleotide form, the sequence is TGTGCCAGCAGTTTTGGGGCGCCCACCGGGGAGCTGTTTTTT.